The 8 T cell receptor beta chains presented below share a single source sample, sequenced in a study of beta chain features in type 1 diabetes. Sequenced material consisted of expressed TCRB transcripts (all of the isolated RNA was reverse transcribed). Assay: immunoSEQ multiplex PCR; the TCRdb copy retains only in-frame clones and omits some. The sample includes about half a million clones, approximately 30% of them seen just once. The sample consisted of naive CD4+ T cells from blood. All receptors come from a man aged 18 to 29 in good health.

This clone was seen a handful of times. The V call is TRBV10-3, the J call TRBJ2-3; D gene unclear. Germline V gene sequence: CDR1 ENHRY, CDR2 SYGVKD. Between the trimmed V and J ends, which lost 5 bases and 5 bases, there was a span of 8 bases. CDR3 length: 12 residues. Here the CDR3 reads CAISSTEDTQYF. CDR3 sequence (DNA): TGTGCCATCAGTAGCACAGAAGATACGCAGTATTTT.

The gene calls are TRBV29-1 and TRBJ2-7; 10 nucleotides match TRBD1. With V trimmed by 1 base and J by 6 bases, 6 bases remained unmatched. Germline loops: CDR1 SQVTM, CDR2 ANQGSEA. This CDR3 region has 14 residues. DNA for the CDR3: TGCAGCGTTGAAGTTATCGGACAGGGGGGCGAGCAGTACTTC. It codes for CSVEVIGQGGEQYF.

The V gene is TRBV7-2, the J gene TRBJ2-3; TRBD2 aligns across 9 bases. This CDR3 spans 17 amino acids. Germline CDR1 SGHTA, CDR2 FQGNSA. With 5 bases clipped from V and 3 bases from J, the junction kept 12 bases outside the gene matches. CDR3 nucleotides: TGTGCCAGCAGCCACCCAAGGAGGACTAGCGAAACAGATACGCAGTATTTT. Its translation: CASSHPRRTSETDTQYF.

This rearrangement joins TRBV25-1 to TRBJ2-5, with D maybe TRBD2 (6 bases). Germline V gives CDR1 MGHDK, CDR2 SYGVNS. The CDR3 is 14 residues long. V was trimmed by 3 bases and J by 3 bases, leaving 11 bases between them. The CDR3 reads CASSDPTSKETQYF. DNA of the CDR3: TGTGCCAGCAGTGATCCGACTAGTAAAGAGACCCAGTACTTC.

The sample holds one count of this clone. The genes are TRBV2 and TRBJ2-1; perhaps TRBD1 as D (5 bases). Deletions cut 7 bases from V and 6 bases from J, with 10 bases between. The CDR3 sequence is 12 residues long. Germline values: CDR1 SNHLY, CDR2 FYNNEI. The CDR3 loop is CASTEQGNEQFF. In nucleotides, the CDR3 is TGTGCCAGCACCGAGCAGGGCAATGAGCAGTTCTTC.

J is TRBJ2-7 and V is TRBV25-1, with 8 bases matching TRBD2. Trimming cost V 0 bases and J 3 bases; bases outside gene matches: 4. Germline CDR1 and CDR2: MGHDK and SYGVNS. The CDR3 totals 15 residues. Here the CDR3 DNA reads TGTGCCAGCAGTGAATACGGAACTAGCGGCTACGAGCAGTACTTC. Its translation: CASSEYGTSGYEQYF.

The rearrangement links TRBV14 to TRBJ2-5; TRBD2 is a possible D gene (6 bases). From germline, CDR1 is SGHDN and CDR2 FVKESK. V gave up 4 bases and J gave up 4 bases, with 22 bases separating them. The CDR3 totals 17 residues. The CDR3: CASSPGFGRQTRETQYF. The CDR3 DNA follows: TGTGCCAGCAGCCCAGGCTTTGGGAGGCAAACCAGAGAGACCCAGTACTTC.

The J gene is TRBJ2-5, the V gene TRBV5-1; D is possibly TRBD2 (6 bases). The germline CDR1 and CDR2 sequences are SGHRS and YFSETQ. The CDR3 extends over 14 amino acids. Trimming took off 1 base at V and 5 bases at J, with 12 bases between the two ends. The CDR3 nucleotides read TGCGCCAGCAGCTTGACTAGCAGTGAGGAGACCCAGTACTTC. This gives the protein CASSLTSSEETQYF.